The clone carrying this T cell receptor beta chain has just a few counts. Its specificity is unknown. The data belong to a study of cytomegalovirus exposure and HLA in healthy donors. Primers: 60 Vbeta forward and 13 Jbeta reverse. TCRdb keeps only in-frame clones here, not all; method: immunoSEQ multiplex PCR. The repertoire has approximately 110,000 clones, roughly four fifths of them found once; the top ten carry around 2.3%. Looked up from germline, CDR1 is SGHAT and CDR2 is FQNNGV. V was clipped by 5 bases and J by 4 bases, with 13 bases between them. There are 14 residues in the CDR3. General study points: An analysis was carried out at a later point. It showed that HLA-associated TCR beta chains were more clonally expanded than equally common non-associated chains.

The clonotype comes from a woman between 18 and 30 years old in good health and CMV-seronegative. The sample comprised PBMCs. The chain links TRBV11-2 to TRBJ2-3; the D is unclear. In nucleotides, the CDR3 is TGTGCCAGCAGCCCTCTTCCCCGGGCAGATACGCAGTATTTT. Its translation is CASSPLPRADTQYF. The variable domain in full, with the rest retrieved from reference TRBV11-2 and TRBJ2-3, is EAGVAQSPRYKIIEKRQSVAFWCNPISGHATLYWYQQILGQGPKLLIQFQNNGVVDDSQLPKDRFSAERLKGVDSTLKIQPAKLEDSAVYLCASSPLPRADTQYFGPGTRLTVL.